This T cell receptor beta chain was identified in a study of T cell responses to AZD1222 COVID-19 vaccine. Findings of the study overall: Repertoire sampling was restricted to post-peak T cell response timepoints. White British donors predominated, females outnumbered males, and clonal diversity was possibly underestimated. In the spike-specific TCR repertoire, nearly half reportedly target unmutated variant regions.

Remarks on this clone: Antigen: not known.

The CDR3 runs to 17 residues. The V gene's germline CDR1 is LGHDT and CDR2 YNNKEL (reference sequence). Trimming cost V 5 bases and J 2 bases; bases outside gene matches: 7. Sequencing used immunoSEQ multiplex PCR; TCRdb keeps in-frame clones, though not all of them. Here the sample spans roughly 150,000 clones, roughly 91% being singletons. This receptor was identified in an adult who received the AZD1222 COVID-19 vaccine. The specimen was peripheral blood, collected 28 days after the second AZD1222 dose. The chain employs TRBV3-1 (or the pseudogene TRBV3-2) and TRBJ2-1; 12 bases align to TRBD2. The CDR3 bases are TGTGCCAGCAGCACCACCCTAGCGGGGGGGCCCTACAATGAGCAGTTCTTC. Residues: CASSTTLAGGPYNEQFF.